One sample yielded the 2 T cell receptor beta chains listed below, sequenced in a study of post-analysis software for immune sequencing data. Study results and limitations: TRBV5-6, TRBV5-1 and TRBV20-1 were among four or five TRBV segments more frequent in patients than controls.

Carried by the TCR beta cDNA libraries were unique molecular identifiers. One entry per CDR3 protein results from TCRdb running MiXCR on the PCR reads. The sample holds around 700,000 distinct CDR3 sequences, approximately 60% seen once. These receptors have no known antigen. Specimen: blood. The receptors stem from a girl aged 2 to 9 with multiple sclerosis.

The chain combines TRBV7-9 with TRBJ2-1; D remains ambiguous. Germline V gene data show CDR1 as SEHNR and CDR2 as FQNEAQ (reference sequence). V was trimmed by 1 base and J by 6 bases, leaving 10 bases between them. The CDR3 sequence is 14 residues long. This CDR3 reads CASSLGPNSNEQFF. Here the CDR3 DNA reads TGTGCCAGCAGCTTAGGGCCCAACAGCAATGAGCAGTTCTTC. The variable domain in full, completed from reference TRBV7-9 and TRBJ2-1, reads DTGVSQNPRHKITKRGQNVTFRCDPISEHNRLYWYRQTLGQGPEFLTYFQNEAQLEKSRLLSDRFSAERPKGSFSTLEIQRTEQGDSAMYLCASSLGPNSNEQFFGPGTRLTVL.

The gene calls are TRBV5-1 and TRBJ1-1; perhaps TRBD1 as D (6 bases). There are 14 residues in the CDR3. Germline assignment: CDR1 SGHRS and CDR2 YFSETQ. The ends were cut back, 4 bases at V and 10 bases at J, with 20 bases in the middle. The CDR3 loop reads CASSPGAGAGGAFF. CDR3 nucleotide sequence: TGCGCCAGCAGCCCTGGAGCAGGGGCGGGGGGAGCTTTCTTT.